The clone carrying this T cell receptor beta chain was recorded only once. Its matching antigen is unknown. Staining for CD45RO/CCR7/CD25/CD127/CD95/CD27 allowed sorting of CD4+ naive, central memory, regulatory and stem cell-like memory cells. Germline V gene lookup returns CDR1 MNHEY and CDR2 SMNVEV (reference sequence). This CDR3 is built from 13 residues. V lost 3 bases and J lost 0, with 5 bases in between. The sample belongs to a study of beta chain features in type 1 diabetes. Overall study findings and caveats: Researchers report that Type 1 diabetes patients had moderately but significantly shorter TCRB CDR3s across all four CD4+ subsets.

Reverse transcription of all isolated RNA meant that expressed TCRB transcripts were sequenced. Using immunoSEQ multiplex PCR, the repertoire was profiled, and TCRdb retains in-frame clones only, with some absent. The sample consists of 150,000 to 200,000 clones, roughly 65% of them appearing once. Sequencing was done on a sample of naive CD4+ T cells from blood. The clonotype comes from a man aged 25 to 40 with type 1 diabetes. The chain employs TRBV27 and TRBJ2-5; no definite D call. CDR3 in DNA: TGTGCCAGCAGTTTCACGTACCAAGAGACCCAGTACTTC. The encoded protein is CASSFTYQETQYF.